A selection of T cell receptor beta chains follows, all from one sample in a study of neoadjuvant nivolumab and ipilimumab in lung cancer. Using immunoSEQ multiplex PCR, the repertoire was profiled, and TCRdb retains in-frame clones only, with some absent. The sample includes approximately 35,000 clones, more than 85% of them seen just once. Sequencing was performed on peripheral blood, taken after neoadjuvant nivolumab, alone or with ipilimumab, at or shortly before surgery. All receptors derive from an adult with non-small cell lung cancer. Both conserved end residues are part of each CDR3. The D gene is left open where the match is weak. Some rows mark clone size as missing; the rest say once, few, many or name a class of expanded clone.

d_gene | abundance | j_gene | v_gene | CDR3nt | CDR3aa
- | - | TRBJ1-1 | TRBV7-8 | TGTGCCAGCAGCTTAAGGGACTGGGGCACTGAAGCTTTCTTT | CASSLRDWGTEAFF
TRBD2 | few | TRBJ2-5 | TRBV18 | TGTGCCAGCTCACTCGGACTAGCGCAAGAGACCCAGTACTTC | CASSLGLAQETQYF
- | - | TRBJ2-6 | TRBV11-1 | TGTGCCAGCAGCCACCGGACAGCAGGCTCTGGGGCCAACGTCCTGACTTTC | CASSHRTAGSGANVLTF
TRBD2 | - | TRBJ2-7 | TRBV6-6 | TGTGCCAGCGGTAGCGGGACCCCCGAGCAGTACTTC | CASGSGTPEQYF
- | - | TRBJ1-2 | TRBV6-1 | TGTGCCAGCAGTGAAGTTAGGGGGGGAGGCGGCTACACCTTC | CASSEVRGGGGYTF
- | - | TRBJ2-2 | TRBV11-2 | TGTGCCAGCGGGGGAATTACCGGGGAGCTGTTTTTT | CASGGITGELFF
TRBD1 | once | TRBJ1-2 | TRBV28 | TGTGCCAGCAGTAATGTGGGCAGGGGGCTGGGCTATGGCTACACCTTC | CASSNVGRGLGYGYTF
TRBD2 | - | TRBJ2-1 | TRBV19 | TGTGCCAGTAGTTCGACTAGCGGGAGCAATGAGCAGTTCTTC | CASSSTSGSNEQFF
- | - | TRBJ2-7 | TRBV28 | TGTGCCAGCACTTCGAGGAGGGGGAGTTACGAGCAGTACTTC | CASTSRRGSYEQYF
- | - | TRBJ1-2 | TRBV15 | TGTGCCACCAGCAGGGACGGAAACTATGGCTACACCTTC | CATSRDGNYGYTF
- | once | TRBJ2-7 | TRBV5-1 | TGCGCCAGCAGCTTGGAAAGGGGCCGCGACCTCTCCTACGAGCAGTACTTC | CASSLERGRDLSYEQYF
TRBD2 | - | TRBJ2-7 | TRBV11-2 | TGTGCCAGCAGCTTAGGTAGCGGGTTCTCCTACGAGCAGTACTTC | CASSLGSGFSYEQYF
TRBD2 | - | TRBJ2-5 | TRBV5-1 | TGCGCCAGCAGCTCGGCAGCGGGAGGGTCGGAGACCCAGTACTTC | CASSSAAGGSETQYF
- | once | TRBJ1-5 | TRBV7-2 | TGTGCCAGCAGCTTAGACGGACAGAACAATCAGCCCCAGCATTTT | CASSLDGQNNQPQHF
TRBD2 | - | TRBJ2-7 | TRBV14 | TGTGCCAGCCGCTTAGCGGGAGCGGCCTACGAGCAGTACTTC | CASRLAGAAYEQYF
- | - | TRBJ2-3 | TRBV5-1 | TGCGCCAGCAGCGGCGGGACAGCTAGCACAGATACGCAGTATTTT | CASSGGTASTDTQYF
- | - | TRBJ1-1 | TRBV7-2 | TGTGCCAGCAGCGAGGGGCCGAACACTGAAGCTTTCTTT | CASSEGPNTEAFF
TRBD2 | - | TRBJ2-1 | TRBV23-1 | TGCGCCAGCAGTCATTGGGTATCCGGAAGGGAGGGACTAGCGGGAGTCTATGAGCAGTTCTTC | CASSHWVSGREGLAGVYEQFF
TRBD1 | - | TRBJ2-7 | TRBV2 | TGTGCCAGCTCTCCGGGACAGAACTACGAGCAGTACTTC | CASSPGQNYEQYF
- | - | TRBJ2-3 | TRBV6-6 | TGTGCCAGCACCAGGGGGGGCATGGATACGCAGTATTTT | CASTRGGMDTQYF
TRBD2 | - | TRBJ2-5 | TRBV7-8 | TGTGCCAGCAGCTTAAGGGGCGGGGGTAGTCCCCAAGAGACCCAGTACTTC | CASSLRGGGSPQETQYF
- | - | TRBJ2-3 | TRBV5-4 | TGTGCCAGCAGCTTGGCCGATACAGATACGCAGTATTTT | CASSLADTDTQYF
- | once | TRBJ2-5 | TRBV6-1 | TGTGCCAGCAGCGCCTGGAGGGGCGGGGAGACCCAGTACTTC | CASSAWRGGETQYF
- | - | TRBJ1-5 | TRBV18 | TGTGCCAGCTCCCCGGGGGGGGACGGTCAGCCCCAGCATTTT | CASSPGGDGQPQHF
- | - | TRBJ2-3 | TRBV28 | TGTGCCAGCAGTTTCGGGGGATGGGCAGATACGCAGTATTTT | CASSFGGWADTQYF
- | once | TRBJ2-5 | TRBV7-9 | TGTGCCAGCAGCCCCCGCTCCACAACCGGAGGGCCGAGCAGAGAGACCCAGTACTTC | CASSPRSTTGGPSRETQYF
TRBD2 | - | TRBJ2-5 | TRBV11-2 | TGTGCCAGCAGCTTCGGGGCTAGCGGGACTCAAGAGACCCAGTACTTC | CASSFGASGTQETQYF
TRBD1 | - | TRBJ1-1 | TRBV29-1 | TGCAGCGTTGGGGCCGGACAGGGGAACACTGAAGCTTTCTTT | CSVGAGQGNTEAFF
TRBD1 | - | TRBJ1-1 | TRBV5-4 | TGTGCCAGCAGCTTGCCCGGGACAGTGGAAGCTTTCTTT | CASSLPGTVEAFF